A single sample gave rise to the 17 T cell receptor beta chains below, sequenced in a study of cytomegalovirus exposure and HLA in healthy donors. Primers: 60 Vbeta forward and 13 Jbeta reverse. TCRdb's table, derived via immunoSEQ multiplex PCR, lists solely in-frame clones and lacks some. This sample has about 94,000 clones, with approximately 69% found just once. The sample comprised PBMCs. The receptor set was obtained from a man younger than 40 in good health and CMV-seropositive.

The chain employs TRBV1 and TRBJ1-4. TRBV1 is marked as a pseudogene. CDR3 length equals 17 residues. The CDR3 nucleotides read TGCACCAGCAGCCAAGTAGAGGCGGCTGTGGCCCGTGAAAAACTGTTTTTT. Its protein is CTSSQVEAAVAREKLFF.

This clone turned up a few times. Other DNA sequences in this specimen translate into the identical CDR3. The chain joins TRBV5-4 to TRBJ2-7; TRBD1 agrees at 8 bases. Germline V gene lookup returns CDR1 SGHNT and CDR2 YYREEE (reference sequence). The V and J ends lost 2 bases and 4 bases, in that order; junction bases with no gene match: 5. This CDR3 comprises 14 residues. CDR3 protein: CASSLGQGAYEQYF. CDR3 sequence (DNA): TGTGCCAGCAGCTTAGGACAGGGTGCGTACGAGCAGTACTTC.

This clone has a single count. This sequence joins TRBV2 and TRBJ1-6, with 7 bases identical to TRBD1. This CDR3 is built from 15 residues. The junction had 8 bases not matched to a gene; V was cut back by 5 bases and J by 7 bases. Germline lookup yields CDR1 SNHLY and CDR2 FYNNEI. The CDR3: CASSPEGQLNSPLHF. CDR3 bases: TGTGCCAGCAGTCCCGAGGGACAGCTCAATTCACCCCTCCACTTT.

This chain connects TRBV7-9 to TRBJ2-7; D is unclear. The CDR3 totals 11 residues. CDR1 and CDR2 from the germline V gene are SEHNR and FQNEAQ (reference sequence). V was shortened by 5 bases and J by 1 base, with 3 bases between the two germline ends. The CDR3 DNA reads TGTGCCAGCAGCGTATCCTACGAGCAGTACTTC. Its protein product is CASSVSYEQYF.

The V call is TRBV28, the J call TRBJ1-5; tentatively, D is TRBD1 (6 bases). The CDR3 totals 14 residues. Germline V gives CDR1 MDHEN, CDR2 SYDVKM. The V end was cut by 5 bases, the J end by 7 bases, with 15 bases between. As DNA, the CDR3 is TGTGCCAGCAGTCTCCTACAGGGCGGCCAGCCCCAGCATTTT. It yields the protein CASSLLQGGQPQHF.

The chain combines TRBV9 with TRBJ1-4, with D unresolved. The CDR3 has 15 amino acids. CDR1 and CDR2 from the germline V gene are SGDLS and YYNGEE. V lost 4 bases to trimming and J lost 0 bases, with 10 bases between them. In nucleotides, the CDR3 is TGTGCCAGCAGCCCCGGCGGTTCAACTAATGAAAAACTGTTTTTT. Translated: CASSPGGSTNEKLFF.

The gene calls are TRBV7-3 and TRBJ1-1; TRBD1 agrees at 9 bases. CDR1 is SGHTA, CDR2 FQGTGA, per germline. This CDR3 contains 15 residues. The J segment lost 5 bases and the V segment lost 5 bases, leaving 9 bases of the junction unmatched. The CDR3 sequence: CASSLSQGAETEAFF. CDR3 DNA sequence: TGTGCCAGCAGCCTATCACAGGGGGCAGAAACTGAAGCTTTCTTT.

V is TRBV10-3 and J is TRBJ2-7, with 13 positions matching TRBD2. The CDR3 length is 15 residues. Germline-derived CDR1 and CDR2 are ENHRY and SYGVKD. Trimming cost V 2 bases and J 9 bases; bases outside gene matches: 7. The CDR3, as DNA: TGTGCCATCAGTGAGCCCGGGACTAGCGGGATGGGGCAGTACTTC. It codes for CAISEPGTSGMGQYF.

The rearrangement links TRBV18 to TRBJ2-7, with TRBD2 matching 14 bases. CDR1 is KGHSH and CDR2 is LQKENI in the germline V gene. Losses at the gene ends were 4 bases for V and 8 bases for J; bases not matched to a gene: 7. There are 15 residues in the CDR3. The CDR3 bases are TGTGCCAGCTCACGGGGACTAGCGGGAGACGTCAAGCAGTACTTC. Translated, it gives CASSRGLAGDVKQYF.

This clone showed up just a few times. This CDR3 reads CASSSQGFGEKLFF. The CDR3 coding sequence is TGTGCCAGCAGCTCACAGGGGTTCGGCGAAAAACTGTTTTTT. The J gene is TRBJ1-4, the V gene TRBV5-4; TRBD1 matches 7 bases. The CDR3 is made up of 14 amino acids. Germline values: CDR1 SGHNT, CDR2 YYREEE (reference sequence). The J segment lost 8 bases and the V segment lost 3 bases, leaving 7 bases of the junction unmatched.

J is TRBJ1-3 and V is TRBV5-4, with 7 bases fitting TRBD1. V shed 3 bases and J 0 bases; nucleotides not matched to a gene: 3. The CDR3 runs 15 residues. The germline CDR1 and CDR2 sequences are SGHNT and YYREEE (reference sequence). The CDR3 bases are TGTGCCAGCAGCTCAGGGGGAAGCTCTGGAAACACCATATATTTT. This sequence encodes CASSSGGSSGNTIYF.

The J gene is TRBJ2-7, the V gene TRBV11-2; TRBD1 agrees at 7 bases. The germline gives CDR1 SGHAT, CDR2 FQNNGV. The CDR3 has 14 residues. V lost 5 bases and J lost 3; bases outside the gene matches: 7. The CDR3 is CASSHQQGYYEQYF. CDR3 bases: TGTGCCAGCAGCCACCAACAGGGGTACTACGAGCAGTACTTC.

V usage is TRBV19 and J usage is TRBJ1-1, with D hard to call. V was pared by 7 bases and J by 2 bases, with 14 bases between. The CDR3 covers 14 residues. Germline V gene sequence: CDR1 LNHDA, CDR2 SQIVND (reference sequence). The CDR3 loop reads CASTFSGGNTEAFF. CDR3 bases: TGTGCCAGTACCTTCTCCGGAGGAAACACTGAAGCTTTCTTT.

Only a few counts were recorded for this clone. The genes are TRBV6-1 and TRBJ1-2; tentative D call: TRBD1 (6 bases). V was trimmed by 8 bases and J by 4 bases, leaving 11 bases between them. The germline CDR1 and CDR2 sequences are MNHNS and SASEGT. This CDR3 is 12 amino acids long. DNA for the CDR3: TGTGCCAGCTTGGGGGCCTCCTATGGCTACACCTTC. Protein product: CASLGASYGYTF.

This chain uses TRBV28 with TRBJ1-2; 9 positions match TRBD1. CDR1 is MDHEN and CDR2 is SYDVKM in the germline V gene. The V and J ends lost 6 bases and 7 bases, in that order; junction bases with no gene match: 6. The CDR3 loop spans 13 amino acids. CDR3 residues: CASSFPDRGGYTF. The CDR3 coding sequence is TGTGCCAGCAGCTTTCCGGACAGGGGTGGCTACACCTTC.

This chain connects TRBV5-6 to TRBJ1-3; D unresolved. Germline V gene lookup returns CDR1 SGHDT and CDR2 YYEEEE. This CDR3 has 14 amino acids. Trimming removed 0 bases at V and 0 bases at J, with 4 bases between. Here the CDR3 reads CASSLVSSGNTIYF. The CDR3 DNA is TGTGCCAGCAGCTTGGTGAGCTCTGGAAACACCATATATTTT.

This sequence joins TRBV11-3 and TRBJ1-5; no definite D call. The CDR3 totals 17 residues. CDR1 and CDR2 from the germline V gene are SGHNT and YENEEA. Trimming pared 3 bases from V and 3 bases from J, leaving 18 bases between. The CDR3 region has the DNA TGTGCCAGCAGCTTGACTCCTCCCCCGCGGCTCAATCAGCCCCAGCATTTT. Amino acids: CASSLTPPPRLNQPQHF.